This TCR beta chain was observed in a study of T cell responses to AZD1222 COVID-19 vaccine. Study observations and caveats: The number of AZD1222 recipients seropositive at baseline was only five to seven. Females made up more of the donors, who were largely white British, and clonal diversity may have come out too low. Regions 160-218 and 743-854 dominated among vaccine-associated CD4 TCRs spanning spike.

The CDR3 has 14 amino acids. Germline V CDR1 and CDR2: WSHSY, SAAADI. V dropped 2 bases and J dropped 6 bases, with 14 bases sitting between them. A note on this clone: Antigen: not known.

Researchers grouped second doses given at about 4 or about 12 weeks into one pool. Using immunoSEQ multiplex PCR, the repertoire was profiled, and TCRdb retains in-frame clones only, with some absent. This table holds 140,000 or so clones, around 83% found once. The sequence was collected from an adult who received the AZD1222 COVID-19 vaccine. This rearrangement joins TRBV10-2 to TRBJ2-7; D remains ambiguous. The sample here was peripheral blood, taken 28 days after the second AZD1222 dose. The CDR3 protein is CASSEIRRATEQYF. The DNA of the CDR3 is TGCGCCAGCAGTGAGATAAGGAGAGCGACCGAGCAGTACTTC.